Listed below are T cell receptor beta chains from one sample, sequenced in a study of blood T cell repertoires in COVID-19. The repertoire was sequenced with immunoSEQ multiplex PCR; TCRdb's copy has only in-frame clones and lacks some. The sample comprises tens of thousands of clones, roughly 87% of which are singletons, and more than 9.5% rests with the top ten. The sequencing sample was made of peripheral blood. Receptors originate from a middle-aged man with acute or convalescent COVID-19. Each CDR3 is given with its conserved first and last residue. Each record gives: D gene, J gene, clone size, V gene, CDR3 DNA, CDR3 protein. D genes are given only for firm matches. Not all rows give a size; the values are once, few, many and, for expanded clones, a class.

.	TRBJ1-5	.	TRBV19	TGTGCCAGTACGGGGGAGTGGAATCAGCCCCAGCATTTT	CASTGEWNQPQHF
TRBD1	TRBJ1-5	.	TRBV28	TGTGCCAGCAGTCCCAGGGGGGCTCGTAATAGCAATCAGCCCCAGCATTTT	CASSPRGARNSNQPQHF
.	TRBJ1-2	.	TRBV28	TGTGCCAGCAGTTCCCCAACCCCGGGACACAACTATGGCTACACCTTC	CASSSPTPGHNYGYTF
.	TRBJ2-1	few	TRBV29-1	TGCAGCTATACTAGAAGCGGATACAATGAGCAGTTCTTC	CSYTRSGYNEQFF
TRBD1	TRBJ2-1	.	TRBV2	TGTGCCAGCAGCCTCCGGGACAGCTTTGTCGAGCAGTTCTTC	CASSLRDSFVEQFF
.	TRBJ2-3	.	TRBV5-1	TGCGCCAGCAGCTTGGGAGTTTCAGATACGCAGTATTTT	CASSLGVSDTQYF
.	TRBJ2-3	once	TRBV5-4	TGTGCCAGCAGCAGAGGACAGCAGATCACAGATACGCAGTATTTT	CASSRGQQITDTQYF
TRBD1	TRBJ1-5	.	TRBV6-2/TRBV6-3	TGTGCCAGCAGTAGGGACAGGGATTTGGGCAATCAGCCCCAGCATTTT	CASSRDRDLGNQPQHF
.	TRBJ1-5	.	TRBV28	TGTGCCAGCAGTTTAGGGCAGTACAATCAGCCCCAGCATTTT	CASSLGQYNQPQHF
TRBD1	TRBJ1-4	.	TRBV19	TGTGCCAGTAGTATGGGGACAGGGGGTAATGAAAAACTGTTTTTT	CASSMGTGGNEKLFF
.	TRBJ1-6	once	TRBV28	TGTGCCAGCAGTTCCTCCGAGGCTACCGGCTCCAATTCACCCCTCCACTTT	CASSSSEATGSNSPLHF
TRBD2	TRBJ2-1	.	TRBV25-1	TGTGCCAGCAGTGGGGGAGGGTACTCCTACAATGAGCAGTTCTTC	CASSGGGYSYNEQFF
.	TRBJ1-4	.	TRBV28	TGTGCCAGCAGTTTCAGGGCAGGGGCGAGGGAAAAACTGTTTTTT	CASSFRAGAREKLFF
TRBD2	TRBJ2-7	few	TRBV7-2	TGTGCCAGCAGCGCGGTAAGCGGGAAGGGCTACGAGCAGTACTTC	CASSAVSGKGYEQYF
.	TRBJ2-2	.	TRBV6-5	TGTGCCAGCCCGCGGTGGGGGGACGCCGGGGAGCTGTTTTTT	CASPRWGDAGELFF
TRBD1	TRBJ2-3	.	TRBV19	TGTGCCAGTAGTATACTGGGACAGGGGGGAAATACGCAGTATTTT	CASSILGQGGNTQYF
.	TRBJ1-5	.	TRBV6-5	TGTGCCAGCAGTTACGCGGTAAATAGCAATCAGCCCCAGCATTTT	CASSYAVNSNQPQHF
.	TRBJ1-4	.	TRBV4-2	TGTGCCAGCAGCCAGTACTCCACAGGTACAACTAATGAAAAACTGTTTTTT	CASSQYSTGTTNEKLFF
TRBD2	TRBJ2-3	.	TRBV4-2	TGTGCCAGCAGCCAAGACTTAGCGGGGGGGCCCACAGATACGCAGTATTTT	CASSQDLAGGPTDTQYF
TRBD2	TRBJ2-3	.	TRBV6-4	TGTGCCAGCAGTGACGGTGCGGGGGGGTCAGATACGCAGTATTTT	CASSDGAGGSDTQYF
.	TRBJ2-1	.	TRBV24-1	TGTGCCACCAGTGATACACGCCCCGGGGGAAAGGACAATGAGCAGTTCTTC	CATSDTRPGGKDNEQFF
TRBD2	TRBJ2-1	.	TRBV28	TGTGCCAGCAGTCCCGGGACTAGCGGGAGTGGGGGGAATGAGCAGTTCTTC	CASSPGTSGSGGNEQFF
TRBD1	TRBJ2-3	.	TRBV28	TGTGCCAGCAGTCTCCTAAGGACAGGGACTAGCACAGATACGCAGTATTTT	CASSLLRTGTSTDTQYF
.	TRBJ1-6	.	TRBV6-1	TGTGCCAGCAGTGAGGGGGAGGGGTCCTATAATTCACCCCTCCACTTT	CASSEGEGSYNSPLHF
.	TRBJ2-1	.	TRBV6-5	TGTGCCACAAAAGTGACGGGAGTGGGTGAGCAGTTCTTC	CATKVTGVGEQFF
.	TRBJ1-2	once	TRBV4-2	TGTGCCAGCAGCCAAGATGGATCCAGGGCGGGGGGCTACACCTTC	CASSQDGSRAGGYTF
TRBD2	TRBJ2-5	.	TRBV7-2	TGTGCCAGCAGCCGTAGCGGGGGGGCCGAGAGGGAGACCCAGTACTTC	CASSRSGGAERETQYF
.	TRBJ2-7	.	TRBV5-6	TGTGCCAGCAGCTTGGGGCTAGTCTACGAGCAGTACTTC	CASSLGLVYEQYF
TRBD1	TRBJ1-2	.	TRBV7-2	TGTGCCAGCAGCTTACGACAGGGAGGACGGGTGAACTATGGCTACACCTTC	CASSLRQGGRVNYGYTF